A single sample is the source of the 32 T cell receptor beta chains below, sequenced in a study of blood T cell repertoires in COVID-19. The data were produced by immunoSEQ multiplex PCR, yet TCRdb's version contains in-frame clones alone and is incomplete. The sample consists of around 300,000 clones, around nine tenths of them appearing once. The specimen sequenced was PBMCs or T cells enriched from blood (not recorded which). Every receptor here comes from a woman between 35 and 50 years old who had recovered from COVID-19.

The chain couples TRBV5-4 to TRBJ2-5; 7 nucleotides match TRBD1. V lost 4 bases to trimming and J lost 5 bases; unmatched junction nucleotides: 5. This CDR3 spans 13 amino acids. CDR1 SGHNT and CDR2 YYREEE come from the germline V gene (reference sequence). The CDR3 region is CASSPQGGETQYF. In nucleotides, the CDR3 is TGTGCCAGCAGCCCTCAAGGGGGCGAGACCCAGTACTTC.

The genes are TRBV24-1 and TRBJ1-5, with TRBD1 as a possible D gene (5 bases). This CDR3 spans 18 amino acids. V was clipped by 5 bases and J by 0 bases, with 19 bases between them. CDR1 and CDR2 from the germline V gene are KGHDR and SFDVKD. CDR3 region: CATSGSTDTFNSNQPQHF. In DNA form, the CDR3 reads TGTGCCACCAGTGGCTCGACAGATACGTTCAATAGCAATCAGCCCCAGCATTTT.

V is TRBV20-1 and J is TRBJ2-1; TRBD2 is a possible D gene (6 bases). V was clipped by 3 bases and J by 5 bases, with 11 bases between them. Looked up from germline, CDR1 is DFQATT and CDR2 is SNEGSKA (reference sequence). This CDR3 comprises 13 residues. The CDR3 bases are TGCAGTGCTAGTTGGGCTAGCGACAATGAGCAGTTCTTC. As protein: CSASWASDNEQFF.

This chain connects TRBV7-9 to TRBJ2-3; no definite D call. The CDR3 extends over 15 amino acids. The V gene's germline CDR1 is SEHNR and CDR2 FQNEAQ (reference sequence). V was trimmed by 4 bases and J by 0 bases, leaving 11 bases between them. CDR3 in amino acids: CASSSHTASTDTQYF. The CDR3 DNA follows: TGTGCCAGCAGCTCCCATACTGCTAGCACAGATACGCAGTATTTT.

The V gene is TRBV7-2, the J gene TRBJ2-2; tentatively, D is TRBD2 (6 bases). V was trimmed by 10 bases and J by 1 base, leaving 16 bases between them. The CDR3 length is 15 residues. CDR1 and CDR2 from the germline V gene are SGHTA and FQGNSA. The chain's CDR3 is CATVAGTLNTGELFF. The CDR3 DNA reads as TGTGCCACCGTCGCGGGGACCCTGAACACCGGGGAGCTGTTTTTT.

The chain employs TRBV27 and TRBJ2-7, with TRBD2 identical over 10 bases. The ends lost 3 bases at V and 7 bases at J; junction bases unmatched: 6. The CDR3 is 14 amino acids. Germline assignment: CDR1 MNHEY and CDR2 SMNVEV (reference sequence). The CDR3 loop is CASSFLAGVGEQYF. The CDR3 DNA follows: TGTGCCAGCAGTTTTCTAGCGGGAGTCGGGGAGCAGTACTTC.

This chain links TRBV3-1 (or the pseudogene TRBV3-2) with TRBJ2-7; 8 bases match TRBD1. This CDR3 has 15 residues. The J segment lost 5 bases and the V segment lost 4 bases, leaving 10 bases of the junction unmatched. Germline CDR1 reads LGHDT; CDR2 reads YNNKEL (reference sequence). DNA of the CDR3: TGTGCCAGCAGCCTTCAAGGACAGGGCAACCACGAGCAGTACTTC. It is translated as CASSLQGQGNHEQYF.

This sequence joins TRBV6-5 and TRBJ1-1; 8 bases are shared with TRBD1. The CDR3 runs 13 residues. Germline-derived CDR1 and CDR2 are MNHEY and SVGAGI. Trimming cost V 6 bases and J 6 bases; bases outside gene matches: 6. The CDR3: CASRTGGTSEAFF. The DNA of the CDR3 is TGTGCCAGCAGAACAGGGGGAACTTCTGAAGCTTTCTTT.

The chain employs TRBV19 and TRBJ1-4; 7 positions match TRBD1. Germline lookup yields CDR1 LNHDA and CDR2 SQIVND (reference sequence). CDR3 length: 13 residues. The ends lost 5 bases at V and 4 bases at J; junction bases unmatched: 1. CDR3 DNA sequence: TGTGCCAGTAGTGGACAGGTTAATGAAAAACTGTTTTTT. Its protein is CASSGQVNEKLFF.

The rearrangement uses TRBV27 and TRBJ1-1, with 7 bases aligning to TRBD1. Germline CDR1 MNHEY, CDR2 SMNVEV (reference sequence). With V trimmed by 1 base and J by 8 bases, 16 bases remained unmatched. The length of the CDR3 is 17 residues. Here the CDR3 reads CASSLLGGRQGVTEAFF. The CDR3, as DNA: TGTGCCAGCAGTTTATTGGGTGGGCGGCAGGGGGTAACGGAAGCTTTCTTT.

The chain carries TRBV2 and TRBJ2-1; TRBD2 aligns across 12 bases. J lost 7 bases, V lost 6 bases, and 7 bases had no gene match. This CDR3 has 15 amino acids. The germline V gene encodes CDR1 SNHLY and CDR2 FYNNEI. Here the CDR3 DNA reads TGTGCCAGCAGCCCTTGGACTAGCGGGATGAATGAGCAGTTCTTC. The encoded protein is CASSPWTSGMNEQFF.

The genes are TRBV7-8 and TRBJ2-3; tentative D call: TRBD2 (6 bases). Trimming removed 0 bases at V and 8 bases at J, with 21 bases between. The CDR3 consists of 17 residues. Germline CDR1 SGHVS, CDR2 FQNEAQ. CDR3 nucleotide sequence: TGTGCCAGCAGCTTAGCGCCTAGGGCGGGACGAGGGGTTACGCAGTATTTT. As protein: CASSLAPRAGRGVTQYF.

The chain combines TRBV18 with TRBJ1-1; D unresolved. This CDR3 spans 16 amino acids. Trimming removed 1 base from V and 1 base from J, with 13 bases in between. From germline, CDR1 is KGHSH and CDR2 LQKENI. The DNA of the CDR3 is TGTGCCAGCTCACCACTCGTAGAAGAACCGAACACTGAAGCTTTCTTT. Protein sequence: CASSPLVEEPNTEAFF.

This chain joins TRBV27 and TRBJ2-7, with TRBD2 matching over 9 bases. The length of the CDR3 is 15 residues. The V segment lost 7 bases and the J segment 6 bases; nucleotides outside the gene matches: 13. Looked up from germline, CDR1 is MNHEY and CDR2 is SMNVEV (reference sequence). CDR3 bases: TGTGCCAGCACGACCGTAGCGGGAGCTAGTGGCGAGCAGTACTTC. Its translation is CASTTVAGASGEQYF.

Concerning this clone itself: Other DNA sequences of this sample code for an identical CDR3. The chain uses TRBV7-2 and TRBJ1-3, with TRBD1 matching over 7 bases. The CDR3 runs 15 residues. CDR1 is SGHTA, CDR2 FQGNSA, per germline. Losses at the gene ends were 5 bases for V and 0 bases for J; bases not matched to a gene: 4. CDR3 sequence: CASSPGTASGNTIYF. The DNA for the CDR3 is TGTGCCAGCAGCCCCGGGACAGCCTCTGGAAACACCATATATTTT.

The chain carries TRBV28 and TRBJ1-6; D is unresolved. Germline V gene sequence: CDR1 MDHEN, CDR2 SYDVKM. V lost 11 bases and J 12 bases, leaving 17 bases between the germline ends. The CDR3 extends over 12 amino acids. The CDR3 DNA sequence: TGTGCCTACCGGGAGGTGGGTGGACCCCTCCACTTT. Protein product: CAYREVGGPLHF.

This rearrangement joins TRBV10-3 to TRBJ2-7; D is possibly TRBD2 (5 bases). CDR1 and CDR2 (germline): ENHRY, SYGVKD. The CDR3 has 15 amino acids. V was clipped by 2 bases and J by 2 bases, with 13 bases between them. For the CDR3, the DNA is TGTGCCATCAGTGAGCCAGGTCGGGAAGCCTACGAGCAGTACTTC. Protein sequence: CAISEPGREAYEQYF.

The V call is TRBV2, the J call TRBJ2-7, with 7 bases identical to TRBD2. CDR1 and CDR2 (germline): SNHLY, FYNNEI. The trim removed 10 bases at V and 5 bases at J, leaving 17 bases unmatched. The CDR3 has 15 residues. The CDR3 nucleotides read TGTGCCATCCGGGGGGACGGACTAGTACCGGACGAGCAGTACTTC. This codes for CAIRGDGLVPDEQYF. The entire variable domain, with the rest obtained from reference TRBV2 and TRBJ2-7, is as follows: EPEVTQTPSHQVTQMGQEVILRCVPISNHLYFYWYRQILGQKVEFLVSFYNNEISEKSEIFDDQFSVERPDGSNFTLKIRSTKLEDSAMYFCAIRGDGLVPDEQYFGPGTRLTVT.

The chain uses TRBV19 and TRBJ2-1; 9 positions match TRBD2. V lost 1 base, J lost 8 bases, and 6 bases stayed unmatched. Germline V gene lookup returns CDR1 LNHDA and CDR2 SQIVND (reference sequence). The CDR3 has 15 amino acids. For the CDR3, the DNA is TGTGCCAGTAGTATAGGTAGCGGCGGGGGGGATGAGCAGTTCTTC. This translates into CASSIGSGGGDEQFF.

The CDR3 sequence: CASSLVGSGSYEQYF. DNA of the CDR3: TGTGCCAGCAGCTTAGTGGGTAGCGGGAGCTACGAGCAGTACTTC. This chain connects TRBV7-9 to TRBJ2-7; TRBD2 aligns across 9 bases. Per the germline V gene, CDR1 is SEHNR and CDR2 is FQNEAQ (reference sequence). The V gene end was trimmed by 1 base and the J gene end by 3 bases; junction bases not matched to a gene: 4. The CDR3 length is 15 residues.

V is TRBV5-4 and J is TRBJ1-1; D is perhaps TRBD1 (6 bases). V shed 5 bases and J shed 11 bases, with 16 bases lying between them. This CDR3 contains 12 residues. CDR1 is SGHNT and CDR2 is YYREEE in the germline V gene (reference sequence). CDR3 nucleotide sequence: TGTGCCAGCAGTCTGGACAGTAGTAAGGCTTTCTTT. Its protein is CASSLDSSKAFF.

The chain has TRBV12-3 or TRBV12-4 and TRBJ1-5; D call uncertain. The CDR3 loop spans 13 amino acids. V lost 6 bases and J 0 bases, leaving 6 bases between the germline ends. As DNA, the CDR3 is TGTGCCAGCAGCACTATTAGCAATCAGCCCCAGCATTTT. As protein: CASSTISNQPQHF.

J is TRBJ1-2 and V is TRBV30; D ambiguous. The CDR3 covers 12 residues. Germline V gene lookup returns CDR1 GTSNPN and CDR2 SVGIG (reference sequence). Trimming shortened V by 0 bases and J by 8 bases, and 10 bases separated the two germline ends. Written as DNA, the CDR3 is TGTGCCTGGAGTGTTAACTTCTGGGGCTACACCTTC. The encoded protein is CAWSVNFWGYTF.

This chain joins TRBV27 and TRBJ1-1, with 7 nucleotides matching TRBD1. This CDR3 contains 12 residues. V trimming: 6 bases; J trimming: 11 bases; junction bases outside the gene matches: 9. The germline CDR1 and CDR2 sequences are MNHEY and SMNVEV (reference sequence). The CDR3 coding sequence is TGTGCCAGCAGCAACAGGGGTAGTGGGGCTTTCTTT. Residues: CASSNRGSGAFF.

This clone showed up just once. The chain joins TRBV6-2 or TRBV6-3 to TRBJ2-7; TRBD1 is a possible D gene (5 bases). V was shortened by 1 base and J by 7 bases, with 11 bases between the two germline ends. The CDR3 sequence is 13 residues long. Looked up from germline, CDR1 is MNHEY and CDR2 is SVGEGT. CDR3 in DNA: TGTGCCAGCAGTTACTATCTGAGGACAGAGCAGTACTTC. It encodes CASSYYLRTEQYF.

This chain links TRBV6-6 with TRBJ1-3; 12 positions agree with TRBD1. CDR1 is MNHNY, CDR2 SVGAGI, per germline (reference sequence). The CDR3 runs to 19 residues. The ends lost 5 bases at V and 2 bases at J; junction bases unmatched: 13. In DNA form, the CDR3 reads TGTGCCAGCAGTCGAAGGGACAGGGGGCTAGCCCGACCTGGAAACACCATATATTTT. This sequence encodes CASSRRDRGLARPGNTIYF.

The chain carries TRBV7-2 and TRBJ1-1; the D gene is possibly TRBD1 (6 bases). The CDR3 loop spans 14 amino acids. Trimming cost V 5 bases and J 0 bases, with 10 bases left between them. The germline CDR1 and CDR2 sequences are SGHTA and FQGNSA. The CDR3 here is CASSPRGMNTEAFF. The CDR3 bases are TGTGCCAGCAGCCCAAGGGGGATGAACACTGAAGCTTTCTTT.

This chain joins TRBV2 and TRBJ1-4, with a weak D call TRBD1 (5 bases). The germline V gene encodes CDR1 SNHLY and CDR2 FYNNEI. Trimming took 4 bases from V and 4 from J, leaving 7 bases between them. The CDR3 extends over 13 amino acids. CDR3 coding DNA: TGTGCCAGCAGTGGGGACTTTAATGAAAAACTGTTTTTT. Residues: CASSGDFNEKLFF. The full variable domain, completed using reference TRBV2 and TRBJ1-4, is EPEVTQTPSHQVTQMGQEVILRCVPISNHLYFYWYRQILGQKVEFLVSFYNNEISEKSEIFDDQFSVERPDGSNFTLKIRSTKLEDSAMYFCASSGDFNEKLFFGSGTQLSVL.

The chain is built from TRBV27 and TRBJ2-4; perhaps TRBD2 as D (5 bases). V lost 3 bases, J lost 5 bases, and 11 bases lay in between. The CDR3 sequence is 14 residues long. Germline CDR1 is MNHEY and CDR2 is SMNVEV (reference sequence). CDR3 sequence: CASSFSARENIQYF. The CDR3 nucleotides read TGTGCCAGCAGTTTTTCAGCGCGGGAAAACATTCAGTACTTC.

The chain uses TRBV9 and TRBJ2-5; D possibly corresponds to TRBD2 (7 bases). The V gene's germline CDR1 is SGDLS and CDR2 YYNGEE. This CDR3 has 15 amino acids. Trimming left V 4 bases short and J 1 base short, with 14 bases between. CDR3 sequence reads: CASSPWGGLQETQYF. The CDR3, as DNA: TGTGCCAGCAGCCCCTGGGGGGGGCTCCAAGAGACCCAGTACTTC.

The gene calls are TRBV5-1 and TRBJ2-7; maybe TRBD1 (5 bases). Germline V gene lookup returns CDR1 SGHRS and CDR2 YFSETQ. This CDR3 has 16 residues. Trimming removed 5 bases at V and 2 bases at J, with 20 bases between. CDR3 protein: CASSPAGPRPPYEQYF. The CDR3 DNA is TGCGCCAGCAGTCCCGCAGGGCCCCGACCCCCCTACGAGCAGTACTTC.

The V call is TRBV4-3, the J call TRBJ2-1; TRBD2 aligns across 8 bases. The CDR3 totals 15 residues. The trim removed 3 bases at V and 6 bases at J, leaving 7 bases unmatched. Germline CDR1 is LGHNA and CDR2 is YSLEER. Here the CDR3 reads CASSQLGTSINEQFF. The CDR3 DNA reads TGCGCCAGCAGCCAGCTAGGGACTAGTATCAATGAGCAGTTCTTC.